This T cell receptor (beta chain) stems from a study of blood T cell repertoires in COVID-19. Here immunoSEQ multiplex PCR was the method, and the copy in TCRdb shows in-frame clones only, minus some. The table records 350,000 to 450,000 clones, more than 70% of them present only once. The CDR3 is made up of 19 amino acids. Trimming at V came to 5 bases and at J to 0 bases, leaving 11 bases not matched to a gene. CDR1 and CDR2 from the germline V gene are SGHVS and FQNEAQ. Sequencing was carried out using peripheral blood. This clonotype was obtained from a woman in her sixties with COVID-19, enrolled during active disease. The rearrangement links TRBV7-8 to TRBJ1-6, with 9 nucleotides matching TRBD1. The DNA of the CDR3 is TGTGCCAGCAGCCCCGGGACAGGGACCTCTAGCTCCTATAATTCACCCCTCCACTTT. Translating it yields CASSPGTGTSSSYNSPLHF.